The 25 T cell receptor beta chains below come from one sample, sequenced in a study of blood T cells in healthy people across ages. The authors ran a second PCR of about 7 to 12 cycles using a sample-barcoded 5' primer and a J-beta primer mix. A single record per CDR3 protein comes from TCRdb applying MiXCR to the 5' RACE reads. The sample holds 700,000 to 850,000 distinct CDR3 sequences, about 53% seen once. What was sequenced was blood. These receptor sequences come from an older man in good health.

DNA for the CDR3: TGTGCCATCAGTGGGACTAGCGGTAAAAGCAGGGAGCAGTTCTTC. This encodes CAISGTSGKSREQFF. The chain couples TRBV10-3 to TRBJ2-1; 10 bases map to TRBD2. This CDR3 has 15 residues. The germline V gene has CDR1 ENHRY and CDR2 SYGVKD. Unmatched junction bases numbered 10, after V lost 4 bases and J lost 10 bases.

This clonotype was found once. This chain joins TRBV7-2 and TRBJ2-1; the D is unclear. Near its end, the DNA agrees better with TRBJ2-7, so the J call may be wrong. Germline V gives CDR1 SGHTA, CDR2 FQGNSA. This CDR3 comprises 15 residues. CDR3 in DNA: TGTGCCAGCAGAATAGATAGGAGCTCCTACAATGAGCAGTACTTC. The encoded protein is CASRIDRSSYNEQYF.

This clonotype came up a few times. The genes are TRBV20-1 and TRBJ2-3; either TRBD1 or TRBD2 may fit D (5 bases each). V was shortened by 5 bases and J by 3 bases, with 18 bases between the two germline ends. The germline V gene encodes CDR1 DFQATT and CDR2 SNEGSKA (reference sequence). The CDR3 extends over 15 amino acids. CDR3 bases: TGCAGTGCTCCCGGGACCACAACGGGGACAGATACGCAGTATTTT. Translation gives CSAPGTTTGTDTQYF.

The chain uses TRBV6-1 and TRBJ1-1; D call uncertain. The CDR3 has 13 residues. Trimming shortened V by 7 bases and J by 2 bases, and 11 bases separated the two germline ends. Germline V CDR1 and CDR2: MNHNS, SASEGT. The CDR3 nucleotides are TGTGCCAGCACTCCACCTATTAACACTGAAGCTTTCTTT. It specifies CASTPPINTEAFF.

This clonotype was observed a few times. The chain recombines TRBV6-1 with TRBJ1-2; possible D gene TRBD1, 6 bases. Trimming stripped 6 bases from V and 5 bases from J, with 16 bases between. Germline V gene sequence: CDR1 MNHNS, CDR2 SASEGT. This CDR3 spans 14 amino acids. CDR3 in DNA: TGTGCCAGCAGCGACGACGGGACACAGTATGGCTACACCTTC. It codes for CASSDDGTQYGYTF.

Remarks on this clonotype: The junction differs from germline at one of its ends, possibly a read error. V and J are TRBV27 and TRBJ2-5; no clear D. The CDR3 runs 14 residues. From germline, CDR1 is MNHEY and CDR2 SMNVEV (reference sequence). CDR3: CASSSLRLQEAQYF. The CDR3 DNA reads TGTGCCAGCAGTTCCCTCCGTCTACAAGAGGCCCAGTACTTC.

The chain employs TRBV11-2 and TRBJ2-5; 8 bases fit TRBD2. Losses at the gene ends were 5 bases for V and 5 bases for J; bases not matched to a gene: 7. Germline lookup yields CDR1 SGHAT and CDR2 FQNNGV. The CDR3 totals 14 residues. The CDR3 is CASSPLASGETQYF. The CDR3 region has the DNA TGTGCCAGCAGCCCCTTAGCTAGCGGGGAGACCCAGTACTTC.

This clonotype was seen a handful of times. This sequence joins TRBV5-1 and TRBJ2-7, with D hard to call. Trimming took off 1 base at V and 4 bases at J, with 21 bases between the two ends. The CDR3 has 17 residues. Germline V gene data show CDR1 as SGHRS and CDR2 as YFSETQ. The CDR3 loop reads CASSLFQPYLRHYEQYF. In DNA, the CDR3 is TGCGCCAGCAGCTTGTTTCAACCCTACCTCCGGCATTACGAGCAGTACTTC.

The chain links TRBV7-2 to TRBJ2-1, with no clear D. The CDR3 length is 14 residues. The V end was cut by 7 bases, the J end by 9 bases, with 19 bases between. The V gene's germline CDR1 is SGHTA and CDR2 FQGNSA. CDR3 amino acids: CASTRPNAAGEQFF. DNA of the CDR3: TGTGCCAGCACCCGGCCAAACGCCGCAGGTGAGCAGTTCTTC.

The J gene is TRBJ1-1, the V gene TRBV29-1; D is undetermined. The germline V and J ends were trimmed by 6 bases and 10 bases, with 18 bases remaining between them. CDR3 length: 12 residues. The V gene's germline CDR1 is SQVTM and CDR2 ANQGSEA. CDR3 coding DNA: TGCAGCGTCTCCATCGGCGGAGGGAGAGCTTTCTTT. Its translation is CSVSIGGGRAFF. Filled out from reference TRBV29-1 and TRBJ1-1, the complete variable domain reads SAVISQKPSRDICQRGTSLTIQCQVDSQVTMMFWYRQQPGQSLTLIATANQGSEATYESGFVIDKFPISRPNLTFSTLTVSNMSPEDSSIYLCSVSIGGGRAFFGQGTRLTVV.

The chain has TRBV5-1 and TRBJ2-5; 8 bases line up with TRBD1. The CDR3 is made up of 15 amino acids. Germline CDR1 and CDR2: SGHRS and YFSETQ. V trimming: 4 bases; J trimming: 5 bases; junction bases outside the gene matches: 10. Here the CDR3 DNA reads TGCGCCAGCAGCACCCGGACAGGGAATGGGGAGACCCAGTACTTC. Translating gives CASSTRTGNGETQYF.

This clonotype was counted a single time. The V call is TRBV7-3, the J call TRBJ2-3, with a tentative D call TRBD2 (6 bases). CDR3 length equals 16 residues. The V end lost 5 bases, the J end lost 2 bases, and 17 bases lay between the germline ends. Per germline, CDR1 SGHTA and CDR2 FQGTGA. The CDR3 DNA reads TGTGCCAGCAGCGTAATGGGGACTCGAAACACAGATACGCAGTATTTT. Protein sequence: CASSVMGTRNTDTQYF.

The chain is built from TRBV5-1 and TRBJ2-5; maybe TRBD1 (6 bases). The closer fit of TRBJ2-7 to the DNA end suggests the J call may be wrong. Germline lookup yields CDR1 SGHRS and CDR2 YFSETQ. The CDR3 has 16 amino acids. The CDR3, as DNA: TGCGCCAGCACCCCGCCCGGACAGACTTATTATGACGAGCAGTACTTC. It encodes CASTPPGQTYYDEQYF.

This clonotype was counted a single time. The rearrangement uses TRBV6-6 and TRBJ2-6; weak D call: TRBD1 (5 bases). Germline V gene data show CDR1 as MNHNY and CDR2 as SVGAGI (reference sequence). CDR3 length: 17 amino acids. Trimming removed 5 bases from V and 0 bases from J, with 14 bases in between. The CDR3 is CASSPRQTISGANVLTF. In DNA, the CDR3 is TGTGCCAGCAGTCCCCGACAGACGATCTCTGGGGCCAACGTCCTGACTTTC.

V gene TRBV21-1 combines with J gene TRBJ2-1; the table's D call TRBD2 went unverified against the DNA. TRBV21-1 is deemed a pseudogene. This CDR3 is 17 amino acids long. The CDR3 bases are TGTGCCAGCAGCAATCCTCAGCGGCAGGGGTACTACAATGAGCAGTTCTTC. Amino acids: CASSNPQRQGYYNEQFF.

The V and J genes are TRBV7-2 and TRBJ2-3, with 10 positions matching TRBD2. Germline V gives CDR1 SGHTA, CDR2 FQGNSA. The CDR3 extends over 18 amino acids. Losses at the gene ends were 5 bases for V and 2 bases for J; bases not matched to a gene: 13. CDR3 nucleotide sequence: TGTGCCAGCAGCCCCAGGGTACTAGCGGGACTAGACACAGATACGCAGTATTTT. Amino acid sequence: CASSPRVLAGLDTDTQYF. Full variable domain (missing parts from reference TRBV7-2 and TRBJ2-3): GAGVSQSPSNKVTEKGKDVELRCDPISGHTALYWYRQSLGQGLEFLIYFQGNSAPDKSGLPSDRFSAERTGGSVSTLTIQRTQQEDSAVYLCASSPRVLAGLDTDTQYFGPGTRLTVL.

The V gene is TRBV7-9, the J gene TRBJ2-7; D remains unclear. V lost 5 bases and J 2 bases, leaving 13 bases between the germline ends. The length of the CDR3 is 14 residues. CDR1 SEHNR and CDR2 FQNEAQ come from the germline V gene (reference sequence). In DNA, the CDR3 is TGTGCCAGCAGCCGAGTCGGCCTTACCTACGAGCAGTACTTC. Protein product: CASSRVGLTYEQYF.

This clonotype was seen only a few times. The J gene is TRBJ2-7, the V gene TRBV5-1; D is perhaps TRBD1 (5 bases). The CDR3 is 15 residues long. V shed 1 base and J shed 5 bases, with 16 bases lying between them. Per germline, CDR1 SGHRS and CDR2 YFSETQ. Written as DNA, the CDR3 is TGCGCCAGCAGCTTGCAGGACACATCAGACGACGAGCAGTACTTC. It is translated as CASSLQDTSDDEQYF.

This clonotype was seen a few times. V usage is TRBV5-4 and J usage is TRBJ2-5; the D gene is possibly TRBD2 (5 bases). The CDR3 is 14 amino acids. With 2 bases removed from V and 5 bases from J, the gap between germline ends came to 13 bases. The germline gives CDR1 SGHNT, CDR2 YYREEE (reference sequence). CDR3 in amino acids: CASSFLVGGETQYF. For the CDR3, the DNA is TGTGCCAGCAGCTTTCTAGTAGGAGGCGAGACCCAGTACTTC.

The V call is TRBV10-3, the J call TRBJ2-1; perhaps TRBD1 as D (6 bases). The CDR3 runs 13 residues. V shed 6 bases and J shed 8 bases, with 14 bases lying between them. The germline V gene has CDR1 ENHRY and CDR2 SYGVKD. CDR3 protein: CAIRDRPGYEQFF. Written as DNA, the CDR3 is TGTGCCATCAGGGACAGACCGGGGTATGAGCAGTTCTTC.

The chain combines TRBV6-5 with TRBJ2-5; 8 bases fit TRBD1. Per germline, CDR1 MNHEY and CDR2 SVGAGI. The J segment lost 4 bases and the V segment lost 6 bases, leaving 10 bases of the junction unmatched. This CDR3 comprises 15 residues. The CDR3: CASSPWTGTGETQYF. Written as DNA, the CDR3 is TGTGCCAGCAGCCCTTGGACAGGGACTGGAGAGACCCAGTACTTC.

CDR3 nucleotide sequence: TGTGCCACCACCGGCGGGGGAGAGCGCCAAGAGACCCAGTACTTC. Its protein is CATTGGGERQETQYF. The chain employs TRBV15 and TRBJ2-5; 7 positions match TRBD2. With V trimmed by 7 bases and J by 1 base, 9 bases remained unmatched. This CDR3 comprises 15 residues. CDR1 and CDR2 (germline): LNHNV, YYDKDF (reference sequence).

The chain carries TRBV2 and TRBJ1-4; D unresolved. The V and J ends lost 4 bases and 7 bases respectively, with 25 bases between them. The CDR3 has 18 amino acids. Per germline, CDR1 SNHLY and CDR2 FYNNEI. CDR3 loop: CASSAPQLWSFLAEKLFF. The CDR3 coding sequence is TGTGCCAGCAGTGCCCCCCAACTTTGGTCGTTTCTCGCTGAAAAACTGTTTTTT.

V gene TRBV5-1 combines with J gene TRBJ1-2; possible D gene TRBD1, 6 bases. Germline lookup yields CDR1 SGHRS and CDR2 YFSETQ. V was pared by 0 bases and J by 4 bases, with 13 bases between. This CDR3 has 15 residues. CDR3 region: CASSLGGQTGYGYTF. Here the CDR3 DNA reads TGCGCCAGCAGCTTGGGGGGGCAAACGGGCTATGGCTACACCTTC.

The chain employs TRBV4-1 and TRBJ1-1; tentatively, D is TRBD1 (6 bases). V was trimmed by 2 bases and J by 5 bases, leaving 15 bases between them. Germline V gene sequence: CDR1 MGHRA, CDR2 YSYEKL. The CDR3 is 15 residues long. The CDR3 sequence: CASSQWGQGGTEAFF. Written as DNA, the CDR3 is TGCGCCAGCAGCCAATGGGGGCAGGGTGGGACTGAAGCTTTCTTT.